Listed here are 8 T cell receptor beta chains from one sample, sequenced in a study of T cell changes during pregnancy in multiple sclerosis. TCRdb's table, derived via immunoSEQ multiplex PCR, lists solely in-frame clones and lacks some. The sample shows about 58,000 clones, 93% of them seen only once. The sequenced sample was CD8+ T cells from peripheral blood mononuclear cells, obtained in the second trimester of pregnancy. These receptors were obtained from a female donor with multiple sclerosis, enrolled in a pregnancy study.

The chain links TRBV7-9 to TRBJ1-3; D possibly corresponds to TRBD1 (6 bases). V dropped 4 bases and J dropped 3 bases, with 16 bases sitting between them. From germline, CDR1 is SEHNR and CDR2 FQNEAQ (reference sequence). This CDR3 is 16 amino acids long. CDR3 amino acids: CASSSTGTSNGNTIYF. Written as DNA, the CDR3 is TGTGCCAGCAGCTCGACCGGGACATCCAATGGAAACACCATATATTTT. The whole variable domain, remainder taken from reference TRBV7-9 and TRBJ1-3, is DTGVSQNPRHKITKRGQNVTFRCDPISEHNRLYWYRQTLGQGPEFLTYFQNEAQLEKSRLLSDRFSAERPKGSFSTLEIQRTEQGDSAMYLCASSSTGTSNGNTIYFGEGSWLTVV.

The chain has TRBV9 and TRBJ2-1, with TRBD1 as a possible D gene (5 bases). The CDR3 extends over 12 amino acids. The V gene's germline CDR1 is SGDLS and CDR2 YYNGEE. The V end lost 2 bases, the J end lost 10 bases, and 10 bases lay between the germline ends. The CDR3 here is CASSVDPGEQFF. The CDR3 DNA follows: TGTGCCAGCAGCGTCGATCCAGGGGAGCAGTTCTTC.

The chain has TRBV4-2 and TRBJ2-3, with no clear D. V lost 1 base and J lost 2, with 10 bases in between. Germline V gene lookup returns CDR1 LGHNA and CDR2 YNFKEQ. CDR3 length: 15 residues. In DNA form, the CDR3 reads TGTGCCAGCAGCCAAGGGGCAGTTGCCACAGATACGCAGTATTTT. Translation: CASSQGAVATDTQYF.

The chain has TRBV7-9 and TRBJ1-2; a possible D gene is TRBD1 (5 bases). V was shortened by 3 bases and J by 8 bases, with 19 bases between the two germline ends. Germline CDR1 reads SEHNR; CDR2 reads FQNEAQ (reference sequence). The CDR3 totals 15 residues. As DNA, the CDR3 is TGTGCCAGCAGCTTCTTGGTCGGGGGAAATCAGGGCTACACCTTC. Protein product: CASSFLVGGNQGYTF.

This sequence joins TRBV4-1 and TRBJ2-5; TRBD1 aligns across 8 bases. Germline-derived CDR1 and CDR2 are MGHRA and YSYEKL. V gave up 0 bases and J gave up 1 base; unmatched junction bases: 7. The CDR3 length is 17 residues. CDR3 DNA sequence: TGCGCCAGCAGCCAAGAGTGGGTAGACAGGGGCCAAGAGACCCAGTACTTC. Its protein is CASSQEWVDRGQETQYF.

This chain joins TRBV4-3 and TRBJ2-5; a weak D match, TRBD2 (6 bases). Trimming stripped 0 bases from V and 4 bases from J, with 15 bases between. Per germline, CDR1 LGHNA and CDR2 YSLEER. The CDR3 consists of 16 residues. The DNA for the CDR3 is TGCGCCAGCAGCCAAGATGGAGGGGATGGAGTAGAGACCCAGTACTTC. Its translation is CASSQDGGDGVETQYF.

The V call is TRBV28, the J call TRBJ2-2; 7 bases align to TRBD1. The CDR3 sequence is 15 residues long. Losses at the gene ends were 5 bases for V and 5 bases for J; bases not matched to a gene: 8. CDR1 is MDHEN, CDR2 SYDVKM, per germline. CDR3 coding DNA: TGTGCCAGCAGTGACACAGGGGCGGAGACCGGGGAGCTGTTTTTT. Protein: CASSDTGAETGELFF.

This clone appeared a single time. This rearrangement joins TRBV15 to TRBJ2-2, with 7 bases lining up with TRBD1. The germline V gene encodes CDR1 LNHNV and CDR2 YYDKDF (reference sequence). V was pared by 8 bases and J by 0 bases, with 0 bases of the junction left unmatched. The CDR3 has 13 amino acids. This chain's CDR3 is CATGTANTGELFF. For the CDR3, the DNA is TGTGCCACCGGGACAGCGAACACCGGGGAGCTGTTTTTT.